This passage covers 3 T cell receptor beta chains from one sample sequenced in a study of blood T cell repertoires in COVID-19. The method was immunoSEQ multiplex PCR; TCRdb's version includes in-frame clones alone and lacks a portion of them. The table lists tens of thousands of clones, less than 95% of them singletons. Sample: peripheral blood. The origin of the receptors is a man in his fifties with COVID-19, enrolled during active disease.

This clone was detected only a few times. CDR3 nucleotides: TGTGCCAGCAGGGAGGGGTTAGCCCTCCACTTT. Translated: CASREGLALHF. This rearrangement joins TRBV2 to TRBJ1-6; TRBD1 is a possible D gene (5 bases). The CDR3 sequence is 11 residues long. Germline CDR1 reads SNHLY; CDR2 reads FYNNEI. V was clipped by 6 bases and J by 14 bases, with 11 bases between them.

The CDR3: CASLGQGEGQPQHF. The CDR3 DNA follows: TGTGCCAGCCTGGGACAGGGGGAGGGTCAGCCCCAGCATTTT. The V and J genes are TRBV19 and TRBJ1-5; 11 nucleotides align to TRBD1. Trimming removed 9 bases from V and 6 bases from J; junction bases left unmatched: 7. CDR3 size: 14 residues. Germline V gives CDR1 LNHDA, CDR2 SQIVND (reference sequence).

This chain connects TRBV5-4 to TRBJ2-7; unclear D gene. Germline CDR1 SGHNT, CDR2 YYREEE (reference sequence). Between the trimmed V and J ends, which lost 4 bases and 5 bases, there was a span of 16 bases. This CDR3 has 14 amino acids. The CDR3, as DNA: TGTGCCAGCAGCCGACGGAATTTTCTAGACGAGCAGTACTTC. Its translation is CASSRRNFLDEQYF.